This TCR beta chain was recovered during a study of immune evolution from preneoplasia to lung adenocarcinoma. Study-wide results and caveats: Later-stage lesions appeared to have more T cells, more diversity, less clonality.

Each case's diagnosis was confirmed by two pathologists on H&E. With respect to this clone: What it recognizes is unknown.

Germline CDR1 is SGHRS and CDR2 is YFSETQ. The CDR3 is 15 amino acids. V shed 0 bases, J shed 9 bases, and the junction held 7 bases outside the gene matches. Clones were sequenced by immunoSEQ multiplex PCR, and TCRdb holds only the in-frame ones, with some missing. The repertoire holds about 8,300 clones, with about 86% as singletons. This receptor was identified in a person between 50 and 69 years old with lung adenocarcinoma. Sequencing input: FFPE invasive lung adenocarcinoma tissue. The rearrangement joins TRBV5-1 to TRBJ2-1; the match to TRBD2 covers 9 bases. CDR3 sequence (DNA): TGCGCCAGCAGCTTGGCCGCGGGAGGGCCTGGTGAGCAGTTCTTC. As protein: CASSLAAGGPGEQFF.